A selection of T cell receptor beta chains follows, all from one sample in a study of blood T cells in healthy people across ages. TCRdb ran MiXCR on the 5' RACE reads and lists one entry per CDR3 protein. The data show 650,000 to 1,000,000 distinct CDR3 sequences, 30% to 45% seen once. The sample comprised blood. The receptors derive from a man in his late teens or twenties in good health. CDR3s include the opening cysteine and the closing phenylalanine or tryptophan. The order of the fields is clone size, J gene, V gene, D gene, CDR3 protein, CDR3 DNA. D genes are given only for firm matches. Expanded clones get a size class; other rows say once, few or many, or leave the size out.

clone size: few
J gene: TRBJ1-4
V gene: TRBV6-6
D gene: NA
CDR3 protein: CASSYSYEKLFF
CDR3 DNA: TGTGCCAGCAGTTACTCGTATGAAAAACTGTTTTTT

clone size: few
J gene: TRBJ2-3
V gene: TRBV4-3
D gene: NA
CDR3 protein: CASSRQRGRGARDTQYF
CDR3 DNA: TGCGCCAGCAGCCGCCAAAGGGGGCGGGGAGCTCGGGATACGCAGTATTTT

clone size: NA
J gene: TRBJ1-5
V gene: TRBV14
D gene: NA
CDR3 protein: CASSQGGSSNQPQHF
CDR3 DNA: TGTGCCAGCAGCCAAGGGGGCAGTAGCAATCAGCCCCAGCATTTT

clone size: NA
J gene: TRBJ2-5
V gene: TRBV7-2
D gene: TRBD2
CDR3 protein: CASSLGTSGGADVYF
CDR3 DNA: TGTGCCAGCAGCTTAGGGACTAGCGGGGGGGCCGATGTGTACTTC

clone size: NA
J gene: TRBJ1-2
V gene: TRBV6-5
D gene: NA
CDR3 protein: CAGWDLNYGYTF
CDR3 DNA: TGTGCCGGCTGGGACTTAAACTATGGCTACACCTTC

clone size: many
J gene: TRBJ2-5
V gene: TRBV7-9
D gene: TRBD1
CDR3 protein: CASSYGTGEETQYF
CDR3 DNA: TGTGCCAGCAGCTACGGGACAGGGGAAGAGACCCAGTACTTC

clone size: NA
J gene: TRBJ1-1
V gene: TRBV27
D gene: TRBD1
CDR3 protein: CASKRGPTEAFF
CDR3 DNA: TGTGCCAGCAAGAGGGGGCCCACTGAAGCTTTCTTT

clone size: NA
J gene: TRBJ2-2
V gene: TRBV6-6
D gene: TRBD1
CDR3 protein: CASRSRQGTTGELFF
CDR3 DNA: TGTGCCAGCAGGTCCCGACAGGGGACCACCGGGGAGCTGTTTTTT

clone size: few
J gene: TRBJ1-2
V gene: TRBV6-6
D gene: TRBD1
CDR3 protein: CASSSFRVPDRDGYTF
CDR3 DNA: TGTGCCAGCAGTTCCTTTCGGGTTCCTGACAGGGATGGCTACACCTTC

clone size: few
J gene: TRBJ1-1
V gene: TRBV7-9
D gene: TRBD1
CDR3 protein: CASSSIQGARYTEAFF
CDR3 DNA: TGTGCCAGCAGCTCCATACAGGGGGCGCGGTACACTGAAGCTTTCTTT

clone size: few
J gene: TRBJ1-3
V gene: TRBV12-3/TRBV12-4
D gene: TRBD1
CDR3 protein: CASSFPGQAAGNTIYF
CDR3 DNA: TGTGCCAGCAGTTTCCCTGGACAGGCCGCTGGGAACACCATATATTTT

clone size: NA
J gene: TRBJ1-2
V gene: TRBV20-1
D gene: NA
CDR3 protein: CSARDPDRAYGYTF
CDR3 DNA: TGCAGTGCTAGAGATCCGGACAGAGCCTATGGCTACACCTTC

clone size: NA
J gene: TRBJ2-1
V gene: TRBV9
D gene: NA
CDR3 protein: CASSVGGFGDAYNEQFF
CDR3 DNA: TGTGCCAGCAGCGTAGGAGGGTTTGGGGACGCCTACAATGAGCAGTTCTTC

clone size: NA
J gene: TRBJ2-5
V gene: TRBV4-2
D gene: NA
CDR3 protein: CASSQVVGLKETQYF
CDR3 DNA: TGTGCCAGCAGCCAAGTGGTTGGTTTGAAAGAGACCCAGTACTTC

clone size: few
J gene: TRBJ2-3
V gene: TRBV4-1
D gene: NA
CDR3 protein: CASSQDRNSRADTQYF
CDR3 DNA: TGCGCCAGCAGCCAAGATCGGAACAGTCGGGCAGATACGCAGTATTTT

clone size: NA
J gene: TRBJ2-1
V gene: TRBV15
D gene: TRBD1
CDR3 protein: CATTRDRDYNEQFF
CDR3 DNA: TGTGCCACCACACGGGACAGAGACTACAATGAGCAGTTCTTC

clone size: NA
J gene: TRBJ2-1
V gene: TRBV5-1
D gene: TRBD1
CDR3 protein: CASSSGQGNGNEQFF
CDR3 DNA: TGCGCCAGCAGCTCCGGACAGGGAAATGGGAATGAGCAGTTCTTC

clone size: many
J gene: TRBJ2-3
V gene: TRBV9
D gene: NA
CDR3 protein: CASSLLDTSTDTQYF
CDR3 DNA: TGTGCCAGCAGCCTTCTGGACACCTCGACAGATACGCAGTATTTT

clone size: NA
J gene: TRBJ1-1
V gene: TRBV12-3/TRBV12-4
D gene: NA
CDR3 protein: CASSRSGGLDTEAFF
CDR3 DNA: TGTGCCAGCAGCAGGTCGGGGGGGCTGGACACTGAAGCTTTCTTT

clone size: NA
J gene: TRBJ2-3
V gene: TRBV27
D gene: NA
CDR3 protein: CASSLNSQVDGVTDTQYF
CDR3 DNA: TGTGCCAGCAGTTTAAATTCACAAGTGGACGGAGTCACAGATACGCAGTATTTT

clone size: NA
J gene: TRBJ1-2
V gene: TRBV2
D gene: NA
CDR3 protein: CADLPQRSHYGYTF
CDR3 DNA: TGTGCCGACCTACCACAGAGGTCCCACTATGGCTACACCTTC

clone size: few
J gene: TRBJ2-5
V gene: TRBV7-3
D gene: NA
CDR3 protein: CASSLLRGETQYF
CDR3 DNA: TGTGCCAGCAGCTTGCTAAGGGGAGAGACCCAGTACTTC

clone size: NA
J gene: TRBJ1-2
V gene: TRBV4-3
D gene: TRBD1
CDR3 protein: CASSQDPLNPAGGGSYTF
CDR3 DNA: TGCGCCAGCAGCCAAGACCCTCTTAACCCGGCAGGGGGAGGGAGCTACACCTTC

clone size: many
J gene: TRBJ2-5
V gene: TRBV20-1
D gene: NA
CDR3 protein: CSPFDRNKETQYF
CDR3 DNA: TGCAGTCCTTTCGACAGGAATAAAGAGACCCAGTACTTC

clone size: NA
J gene: TRBJ2-3
V gene: TRBV3-1
D gene: NA
CDR3 protein: CASSQGGSLDTQYF
CDR3 DNA: TGTGCCAGCAGCCAGGGGGGTAGTTTAGATACGCAGTATTTT

clone size: NA
J gene: TRBJ2-1
V gene: TRBV6-2/TRBV6-3
D gene: TRBD2
CDR3 protein: CASSWGGDGWNEQFF
CDR3 DNA: TGTGCCAGCAGTTGGGGAGGGGATGGCTGGAATGAGCAGTTCTTC

clone size: NA
J gene: TRBJ1-2
V gene: TRBV7-2
D gene: NA
CDR3 protein: CASSPSQSYQRYGYIF
CDR3 DNA: TGTGCCAGCAGCCCCTCCCAGTCCTATCAACGTTATGGCTACATCTTC

clone size: many
J gene: TRBJ2-7
V gene: TRBV5-1
D gene: TRBD1
CDR3 protein: CASSLAGGELIYEQYF
CDR3 DNA: TGCGCCAGCAGCTTGGCAGGGGGTGAGTTGATCTACGAGCAGTACTTC

clone size: NA
J gene: TRBJ1-3
V gene: TRBV7-9
D gene: NA
CDR3 protein: CASSRPDPGNTIYF
CDR3 DNA: TGTGCCAGCAGCCGCCCGGACCCTGGAAACACCATATATTTT

clone size: few
J gene: TRBJ1-5
V gene: TRBV5-1
D gene: NA
CDR3 protein: CASSLEGPKSGPQHF
CDR3 DNA: TGCGCCAGCAGCTTGGAGGGCCCGAAGAGTGGGCCCCAGCATTTT

clone size: few
J gene: TRBJ2-5
V gene: TRBV5-1
D gene: TRBD2
CDR3 protein: CASSPLAATQETQYF
CDR3 DNA: TGCGCCAGCAGCCCGCTAGCGGCTACCCAAGAGACCCAGTACTTC

clone size: few
J gene: TRBJ2-7
V gene: TRBV18
D gene: TRBD1
CDR3 protein: CASSPWDSSYEQYF
CDR3 DNA: TGTGCCAGCTCACCGTGGGACAGCTCCTACGAGCAGTACTTC

clone size: many
J gene: TRBJ1-2
V gene: TRBV20-1
D gene: NA
CDR3 protein: CSARMDTTNYGYTF
CDR3 DNA: TGCAGTGCTAGGATGGACACTACTAACTATGGCTACACCTTC

clone size: NA
J gene: TRBJ2-5
V gene: TRBV7-2
D gene: NA
CDR3 protein: CASSSAGTLNEQYF
CDR3 DNA: TGTGCCAGCAGCTCCGCCGGGACCCTCAATGAGCAGTACTTC

clone size: many
J gene: TRBJ2-1
V gene: TRBV3-1
D gene: NA
CDR3 protein: CASSPPGVNEQFF
CDR3 DNA: TGTGCCAGCAGCCCCCCGGGTGTGAATGAGCAGTTCTTC

clone size: few
J gene: TRBJ1-5
V gene: TRBV6-1
D gene: NA
CDR3 protein: CASSVKGGSNQPQHF
CDR3 DNA: TGTGCCAGCAGTGTGAAGGGAGGGAGCAATCAGCCCCAGCATTTT

clone size: NA
J gene: TRBJ2-3
V gene: TRBV7-2
D gene: NA
CDR3 protein: CASSFTRRTDTQYF
CDR3 DNA: TGTGCCAGCAGCTTTACTAGGAGGACAGATACGCAGTATTTT

clone size: NA
J gene: TRBJ2-3
V gene: TRBV6-1
D gene: NA
CDR3 protein: CASKAGPSTDTQYF
CDR3 DNA: TGTGCCAGCAAAGCGGGCCCTAGCACAGATACGCAGTATTTT

clone size: NA
J gene: TRBJ1-1
V gene: TRBV27
D gene: NA
CDR3 protein: CASSWGGTLEAFF
CDR3 DNA: TGTGCCAGCAGTTGGGGGGGGACCCTTGAAGCTTTCTTT

clone size: few
J gene: TRBJ2-1
V gene: TRBV21-1
D gene: NA
CDR3 protein: CASSIARTGEGEQFF
CDR3 DNA: TGTGCCAGCAGCATAGCCCGGACAGGGGAGGGCGAGCAGTTCTTC

clone size: few
J gene: TRBJ2-5
V gene: TRBV5-6
D gene: NA
CDR3 protein: CASRDMGFAYQETQYF
CDR3 DNA: TGTGCCAGCAGAGACATGGGCTTTGCTTACCAAGAGACCCAGTACTTC

clone size: NA
J gene: TRBJ2-1
V gene: TRBV20-1
D gene: TRBD2
CDR3 protein: CSAQTSGGVNEQFF
CDR3 DNA: TGCAGTGCCCAGACTAGCGGGGGGGTCAATGAGCAGTTCTTC

clone size: many
J gene: TRBJ1-2
V gene: TRBV12-3/TRBV12-4
D gene: NA
CDR3 protein: CASSFGGHGYGYTF
CDR3 DNA: TGTGCCAGCAGTTTTGGCGGGCATGGCTATGGCTACACCTTC

clone size: many
J gene: TRBJ2-1
V gene: TRBV7-2
D gene: NA
CDR3 protein: CASSPRGDEQFF
CDR3 DNA: TGTGCCAGCAGCCCTAGAGGAGATGAGCAGTTCTTC

clone size: few
J gene: TRBJ2-5
V gene: TRBV7-2
D gene: NA
CDR3 protein: CASSLEYRASGETQYF
CDR3 DNA: TGTGCCAGCAGCTTAGAATACAGGGCGTCGGGGGAGACCCAGTACTTC

clone size: NA
J gene: TRBJ2-1
V gene: TRBV7-2
D gene: NA
CDR3 protein: CASAQPNEQFF
CDR3 DNA: TGTGCCAGCGCCCAACCCAATGAGCAGTTCTTC

clone size: few
J gene: TRBJ2-5
V gene: TRBV5-1
D gene: TRBD1
CDR3 protein: CASSRRQGYNEQYF
CDR3 DNA: TGCGCCAGCAGCCGGCGACAGGGGTACAATGAGCAGTACTTC

clone size: few
J gene: TRBJ1-5
V gene: TRBV12-3/TRBV12-4
D gene: NA
CDR3 protein: CASSLGSEGSNQPQHF
CDR3 DNA: TGTGCCAGCAGTTTGGGCAGCGAGGGGAGCAATCAGCCCCAGCATTTT

clone size: few
J gene: TRBJ2-3
V gene: TRBV4-1
D gene: TRBD2
CDR3 protein: CASSHYIREGTDTQYF
CDR3 DNA: TGCGCCAGCAGCCATTATATTAGGGAGGGAACAGATACGCAGTATTTT

clone size: few
J gene: TRBJ2-1
V gene: TRBV7-9
D gene: TRBD1
CDR3 protein: CASSFPEGQNEQFF
CDR3 DNA: TGTGCCAGCAGCTTCCCCGAGGGACAGAATGAGCAGTTCTTC

clone size: NA
J gene: TRBJ2-5
V gene: TRBV20-1
D gene: NA
CDR3 protein: CSARVGTPQETQYF
CDR3 DNA: TGCAGTGCTAGGGTAGGGACACCCCAAGAGACCCAGTACTTC

clone size: NA
J gene: TRBJ1-2
V gene: TRBV14
D gene: NA
CDR3 protein: CAGRLGGDINGYTF
CDR3 DNA: TGTGCCGGCCGCCTCGGGGGGGACATCAATGGCTACACCTTC

clone size: NA
J gene: TRBJ2-7
V gene: TRBV12-3/TRBV12-4
D gene: TRBD1
CDR3 protein: CASSLSLGQGRQIPRWEQYF
CDR3 DNA: TGTGCCAGCAGTTTATCGCTAGGACAGGGGCGGCAAATCCCTAGGTGGGAGCAGTACTTC

clone size: few
J gene: TRBJ2-3
V gene: TRBV20-1
D gene: NA
CDR3 protein: CSAGPLGDTQYF
CDR3 DNA: TGCAGTGCTGGCCCTCTTGGGGATACGCAGTATTTT

clone size: NA
J gene: TRBJ2-1
V gene: TRBV5-5
D gene: TRBD2
CDR3 protein: CASSLLGGGAEYTYNEQFF
CDR3 DNA: TGTGCCAGCAGCTTGCTGGGCGGGGGGGCCGAATATACCTACAATGAGCAGTTCTTC